One T cell receptor beta chain is described in this entry. Its antigen is unidentified. This record comes from a study of cytomegalovirus exposure and HLA in healthy donors. Study observations and caveats: The study recorded 164 TCR beta chains that were cytomegalovirus-associated. One later analysis, an examination of the 100 to 150 validation repertoires, found that first-cohort TCR clusters tended to co-occur in them. The authors confirmed in vitro that a few CMV-associated chains were specific for CMV antigens.

The method was immunoSEQ multiplex PCR; TCRdb's version includes in-frame clones alone and lacks a portion of them. Altogether roughly 180,000 clones are present, roughly 84% being singletons, with the ten largest covering over 5.5%. Trimming removed 1 base from V and 3 bases from J, with 10 bases in between. Germline V gene lookup returns CDR1 MDHEN and CDR2 SYDVKM. The CDR3 is 14 amino acids. This chain links TRBV28 with TRBJ2-7; the D gene is possibly TRBD2 (6 bases). The TCR originated in a man between 18 and 29 years old in good health and CMV-seropositive. Source material: PBMCs. In nucleotides, the CDR3 is TGTGCCAGCAGTTTATTCGGGAGAGGCTACGAGCAGTACTTC. It yields the protein CASSLFGRGYEQYF.